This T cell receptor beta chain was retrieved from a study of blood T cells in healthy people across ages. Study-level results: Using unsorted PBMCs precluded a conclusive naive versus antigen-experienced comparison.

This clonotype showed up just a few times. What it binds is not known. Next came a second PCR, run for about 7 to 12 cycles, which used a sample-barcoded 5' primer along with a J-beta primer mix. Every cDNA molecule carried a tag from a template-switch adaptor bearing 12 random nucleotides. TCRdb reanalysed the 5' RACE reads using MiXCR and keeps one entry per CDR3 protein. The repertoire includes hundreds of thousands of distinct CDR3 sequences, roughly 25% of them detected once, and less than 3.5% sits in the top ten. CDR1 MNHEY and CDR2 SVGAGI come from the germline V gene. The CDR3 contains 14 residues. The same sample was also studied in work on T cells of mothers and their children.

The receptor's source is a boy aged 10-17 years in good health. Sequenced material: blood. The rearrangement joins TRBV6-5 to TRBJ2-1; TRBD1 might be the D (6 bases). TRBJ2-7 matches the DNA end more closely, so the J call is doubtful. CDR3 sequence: CASSYPGTHYEQYF. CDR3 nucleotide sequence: TGTGCCAGCAGTTATCCCGGGACACACTACGAGCAGTACTTC.